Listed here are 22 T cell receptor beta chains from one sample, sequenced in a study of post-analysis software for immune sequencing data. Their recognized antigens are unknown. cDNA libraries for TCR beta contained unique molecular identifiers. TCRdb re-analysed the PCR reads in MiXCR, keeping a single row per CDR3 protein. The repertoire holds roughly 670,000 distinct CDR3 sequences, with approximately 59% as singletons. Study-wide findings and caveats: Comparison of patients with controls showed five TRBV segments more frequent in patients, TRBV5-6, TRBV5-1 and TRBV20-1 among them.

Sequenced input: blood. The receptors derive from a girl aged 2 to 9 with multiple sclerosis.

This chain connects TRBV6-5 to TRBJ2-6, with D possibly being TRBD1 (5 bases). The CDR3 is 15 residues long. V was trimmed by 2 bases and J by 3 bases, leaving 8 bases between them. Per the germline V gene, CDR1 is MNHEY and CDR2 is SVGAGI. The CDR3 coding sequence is TGTGCCAGCAGTTACCAGGGTAATGGGGCCAACGTCCTGACTTTC. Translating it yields CASSYQGNGANVLTF.

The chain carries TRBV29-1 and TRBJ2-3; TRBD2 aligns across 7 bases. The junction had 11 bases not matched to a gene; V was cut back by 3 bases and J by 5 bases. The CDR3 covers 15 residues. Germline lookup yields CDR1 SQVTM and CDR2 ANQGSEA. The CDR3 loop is CSVDQSGIEVDTQYF. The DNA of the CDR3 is TGCAGCGTTGACCAAAGCGGGATCGAAGTAGATACGCAGTATTTT.

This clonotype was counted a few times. The CDR3, as DNA: TGCAGCGTTGATCGTCAGTTAGAGACCCAGTACTTC. Amino acids: CSVDRQLETQYF. The chain has TRBV29-1 and TRBJ2-5; no clear D. The V gene lost 3 bases and the J gene lost 4 bases, with 9 bases spanning the gap. CDR1 SQVTM and CDR2 ANQGSEA come from the germline V gene. The CDR3 covers 12 residues.

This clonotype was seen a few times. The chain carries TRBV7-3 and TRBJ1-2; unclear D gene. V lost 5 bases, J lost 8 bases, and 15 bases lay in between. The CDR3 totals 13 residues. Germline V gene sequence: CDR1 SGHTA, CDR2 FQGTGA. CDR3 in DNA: TGTGCCAGCAGCGAAACCCCCTCGATGGGCTACACCTTC. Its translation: CASSETPSMGYTF.

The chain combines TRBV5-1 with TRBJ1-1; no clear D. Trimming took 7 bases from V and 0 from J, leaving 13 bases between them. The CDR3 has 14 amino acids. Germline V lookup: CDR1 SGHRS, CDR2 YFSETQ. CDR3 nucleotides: TGCGCCAGCTCAGAATTTGCCATGAACACTGAAGCTTTCTTT. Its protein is CASSEFAMNTEAFF. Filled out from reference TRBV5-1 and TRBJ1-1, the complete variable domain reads KAGVTQTPRYLIKTRGQQVTLSCSPISGHRSVSWYQQTPGQGLQFLFEYFSETQRNKGNFPGRFSGRQFSNSRSEMNVSTLELGDSALYLCASSEFAMNTEAFFGQGTRLTVV.

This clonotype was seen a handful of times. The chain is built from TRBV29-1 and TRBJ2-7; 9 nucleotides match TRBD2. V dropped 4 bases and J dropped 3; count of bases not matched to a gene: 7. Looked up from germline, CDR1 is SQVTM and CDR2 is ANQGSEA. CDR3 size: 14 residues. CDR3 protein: CSVAVSGGFYEQYF. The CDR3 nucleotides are TGCAGCGTTGCCGTTAGCGGGGGCTTCTACGAGCAGTACTTC.

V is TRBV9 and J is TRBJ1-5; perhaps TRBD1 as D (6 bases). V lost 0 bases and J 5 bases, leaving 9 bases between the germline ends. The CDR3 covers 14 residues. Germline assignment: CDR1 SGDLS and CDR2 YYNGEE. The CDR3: CASSVGQGYQPQHF. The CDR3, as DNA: TGTGCCAGCAGCGTAGGCCAGGGGTATCAGCCCCAGCATTTT.

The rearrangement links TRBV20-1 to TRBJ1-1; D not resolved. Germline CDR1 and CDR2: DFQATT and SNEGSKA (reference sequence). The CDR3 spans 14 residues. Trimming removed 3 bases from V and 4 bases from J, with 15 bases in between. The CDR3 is CSASEGFEGTEAFF. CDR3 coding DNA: TGCAGTGCTAGTGAGGGATTCGAGGGCACTGAAGCTTTCTTT.

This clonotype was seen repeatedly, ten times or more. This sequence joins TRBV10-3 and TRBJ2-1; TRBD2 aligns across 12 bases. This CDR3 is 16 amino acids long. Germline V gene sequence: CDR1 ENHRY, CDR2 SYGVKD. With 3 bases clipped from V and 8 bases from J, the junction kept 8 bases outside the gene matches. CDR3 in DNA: TGTGCCATCAGTGATTCGACTAGCGGGAGTGGAGATGAGCAGTTCTTC. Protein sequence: CAISDSTSGSGDEQFF.

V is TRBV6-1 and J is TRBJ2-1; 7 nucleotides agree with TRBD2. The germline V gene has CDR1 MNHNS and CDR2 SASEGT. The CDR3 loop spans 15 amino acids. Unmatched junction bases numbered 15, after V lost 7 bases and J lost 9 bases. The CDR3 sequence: CASTQRGGEVGEQFF. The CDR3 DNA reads TGTGCCAGCACCCAAAGGGGAGGGGAGGTCGGTGAGCAGTTCTTC.

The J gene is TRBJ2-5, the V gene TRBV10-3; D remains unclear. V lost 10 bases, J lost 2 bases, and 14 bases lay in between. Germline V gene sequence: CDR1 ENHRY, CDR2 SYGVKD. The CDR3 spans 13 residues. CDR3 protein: CATNPAMQETQYF. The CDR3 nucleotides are TGTGCCACAAATCCGGCGATGCAAGAGACCCAGTACTTC.

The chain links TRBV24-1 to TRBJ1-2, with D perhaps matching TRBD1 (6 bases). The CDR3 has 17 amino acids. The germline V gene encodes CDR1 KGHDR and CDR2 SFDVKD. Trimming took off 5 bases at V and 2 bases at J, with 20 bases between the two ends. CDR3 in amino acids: CATSVTSGAGVNYGYTF. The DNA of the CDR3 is TGTGCCACCAGTGTCACGTCGGGGGCAGGGGTCAACTATGGCTACACCTTC.

CDR3 sequence reads: CASSQDGQGNGNQPQHF. DNA for the CDR3: TGCGCCAGCAGCCAAGACGGACAGGGCAACGGCAATCAGCCCCAGCATTTT. The genes are TRBV4-1 and TRBJ1-5; 8 bases map to TRBD1. The V gene's germline CDR1 is MGHRA and CDR2 YSYEKL. This CDR3 contains 17 residues. The V gene end was trimmed by 0 bases and the J gene end by 2 bases; junction bases not matched to a gene: 6.

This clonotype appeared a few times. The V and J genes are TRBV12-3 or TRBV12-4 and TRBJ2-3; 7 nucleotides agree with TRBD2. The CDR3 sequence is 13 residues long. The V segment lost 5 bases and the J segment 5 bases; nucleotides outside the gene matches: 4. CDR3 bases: TGTGCCAGCAGTCCGGGGAGGGTAGATACGCAGTATTTT. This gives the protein CASSPGRVDTQYF.

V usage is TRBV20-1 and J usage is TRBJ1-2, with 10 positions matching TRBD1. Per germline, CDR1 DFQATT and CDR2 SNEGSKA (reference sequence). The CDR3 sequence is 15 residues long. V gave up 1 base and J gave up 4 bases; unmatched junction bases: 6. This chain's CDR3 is CSARGRTGGAYGYTF. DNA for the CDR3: TGCAGTGCTAGAGGCAGGACAGGGGGGGCCTATGGCTACACCTTC.

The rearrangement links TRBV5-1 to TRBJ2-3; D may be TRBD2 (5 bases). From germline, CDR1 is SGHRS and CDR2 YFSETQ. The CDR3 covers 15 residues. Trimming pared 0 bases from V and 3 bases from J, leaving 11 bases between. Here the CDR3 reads CASSLASSRTDTQYF. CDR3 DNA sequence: TGCGCCAGCAGCTTGGCTAGCAGTCGAACAGATACGCAGTATTTT. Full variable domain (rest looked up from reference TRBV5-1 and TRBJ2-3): KAGVTQTPRYLIKTRGQQVTLSCSPISGHRSVSWYQQTPGQGLQFLFEYFSETQRNKGNFPGRFSGRQFSNSRSEMNVSTLELGDSALYLCASSLASSRTDTQYFGPGTRLTVL.

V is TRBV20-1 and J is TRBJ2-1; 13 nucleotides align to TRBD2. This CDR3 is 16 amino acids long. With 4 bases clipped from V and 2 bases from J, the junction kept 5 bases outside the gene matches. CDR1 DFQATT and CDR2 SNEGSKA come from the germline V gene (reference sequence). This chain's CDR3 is CSAMTSGRPTYNEQFF. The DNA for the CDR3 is TGCAGTGCTATGACTAGCGGGAGGCCTACCTACAATGAGCAGTTCTTC.

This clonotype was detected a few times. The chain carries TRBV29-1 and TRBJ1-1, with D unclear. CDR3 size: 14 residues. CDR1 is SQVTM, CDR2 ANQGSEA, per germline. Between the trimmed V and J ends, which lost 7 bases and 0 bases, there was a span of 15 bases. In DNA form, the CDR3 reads TGCAGCGGTACTCGGGGTGCAATGAACACTGAAGCTTTCTTT. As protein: CSGTRGAMNTEAFF.

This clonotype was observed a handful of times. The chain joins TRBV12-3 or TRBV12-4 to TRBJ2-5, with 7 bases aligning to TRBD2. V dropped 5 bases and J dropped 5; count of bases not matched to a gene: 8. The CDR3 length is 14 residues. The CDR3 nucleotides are TGTGCCAGCAGTCCCCGGGGGGTCTATGAGACCCAGTACTTC. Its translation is CASSPRGVYETQYF.

CDR3 region: CSARDDLDGQIWGKLFF. The DNA of the CDR3 is TGCAGTGCTAGAGACGACCTAGATGGACAGATATGGGGAAAACTGTTTTTT. The chain employs TRBV20-1 and TRBJ1-4, with D perhaps TRBD1 (6 bases). The CDR3 has 17 residues. Trimming left V 0 bases short and J 10 bases short, with 24 bases between. The germline V gene has CDR1 DFQATT and CDR2 SNEGSKA (reference sequence).

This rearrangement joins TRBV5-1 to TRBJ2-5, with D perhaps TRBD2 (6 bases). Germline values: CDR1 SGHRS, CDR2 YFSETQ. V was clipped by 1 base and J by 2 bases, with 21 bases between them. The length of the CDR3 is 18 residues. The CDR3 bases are TGCGCCAGCAGCTTGTCCCTAGTGATAGCGGATAAACAAGAGACCCAGTACTTC. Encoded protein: CASSLSLVIADKQETQYF. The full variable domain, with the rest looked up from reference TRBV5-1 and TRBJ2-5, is KAGVTQTPRYLIKTRGQQVTLSCSPISGHRSVSWYQQTPGQGLQFLFEYFSETQRNKGNFPGRFSGRQFSNSRSEMNVSTLELGDSALYLCASSLSLVIADKQETQYFGPGTRLLVL.

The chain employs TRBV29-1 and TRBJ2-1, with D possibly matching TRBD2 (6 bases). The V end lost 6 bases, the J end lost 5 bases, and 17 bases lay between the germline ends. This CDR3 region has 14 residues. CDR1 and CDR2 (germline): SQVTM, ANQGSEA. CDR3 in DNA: TGCAGCGTCACCGGGCTAGCGTATAACAATGAGCAGTTCTTC. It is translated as CSVTGLAYNNEQFF.